These T cell receptor beta chains were read from a single sample in a study of cytomegalovirus exposure and HLA in healthy donors. The assay was immunoSEQ multiplex PCR, and TCRdb's table has in-frame clones only and misses some. The data contain around 300,000 clones, roughly 70% of them singletons. What was sequenced was PBMCs. The receptors here all came from a female donor in good health and CMV-seronegative. Each CDR3 is given with its conserved first and last residue. Each record gives: CDR3 DNA, CDR3 protein, V gene, D gene, J gene, clone size. The D gene is left open where the match is weak. Expanded clones get a size class; other rows say once, few or many, or leave the size out.

DNA: TGTGCCAGCTCACCCTTAGACAGCAGTTACGGTGAAGCTTTCTTT
CDR3: CASSPLDSSYGEAFF
V: TRBV18
D: NA
J: TRBJ1-1
size: NA

DNA: TGTGCCAGCTTACTTTCACGGGGGTCCTCGAACACCGGGGAGCTGTTTTTT
CDR3: CASLLSRGSSNTGELFF
V: TRBV7-9
D: NA
J: TRBJ2-2
size: once

DNA: TGCGCCAGCAGCCCCAAAGGGGAGGGCATAATTTACAATGAGCAGTTCTTC
CDR3: CASSPKGEGIIYNEQFF
V: TRBV4-1
D: TRBD2
J: TRBJ2-1
size: once

DNA: TGTGCCAGCAGCTCTAGCACCATATATTTT
CDR3: CASSSSTIYF
V: TRBV28
D: NA
J: TRBJ1-3
size: NA

DNA: TGTGCCAGCAGCTTGGCCGAGGGCGCTAACTATGGCTACACCTTC
CDR3: CASSLAEGANYGYTF
V: TRBV5-4
D: NA
J: TRBJ1-2
size: few

DNA: TGTGCCAGCAGCGCCGCCCAAGGGGGAAATACGCAGTATTTT
CDR3: CASSAAQGGNTQYF
V: TRBV9
D: NA
J: TRBJ2-3
size: NA

DNA: TGTGCCAGCAGTGAACCCAGCGGGAATGATAATGAGCAGTTCTTC
CDR3: CASSEPSGNDNEQFF
V: TRBV25-1
D: TRBD2
J: TRBJ2-1
size: NA

DNA: TGTGCCAGCTCACCCCAAAAGAACACTGAAGCTTTCTTT
CDR3: CASSPQKNTEAFF
V: TRBV18
D: NA
J: TRBJ1-1
size: once

DNA: TGTGCCAGCAGCGGGAGGGACAGGGTCGCCCATGGCTACACCTTC
CDR3: CASSGRDRVAHGYTF
V: TRBV5-8
D: TRBD1
J: TRBJ1-2
size: once

DNA: TGTGCCAGCAGCTCGCGGGGACTAGCGGGAGTTTACGAGCAGTACTTC
CDR3: CASSSRGLAGVYEQYF
V: TRBV7-2
D: TRBD2
J: TRBJ2-7
size: NA

DNA: TGTGCCAGCACCCGTCTTGGGGACAGGGAGACTGGGGCCAACGTCCTGACTTTC
CDR3: CASTRLGDRETGANVLTF
V: TRBV7-9
D: TRBD1
J: TRBJ2-6
size: NA

DNA: TGTGCCAGTAGTATAGATCTTAAAATACTAGCGGGGTCCTACGAGCAGTACTTC
CDR3: CASSIDLKILAGSYEQYF
V: TRBV19
D: TRBD2
J: TRBJ2-7
size: few

DNA: TGCGCCAGCAGCTCCGGAGGGAGGGGGAACAATGAGCAGTTCTTC
CDR3: CASSSGGRGNNEQFF
V: TRBV4-1
D: NA
J: TRBJ2-1
size: NA

DNA: TGTGCCAGCTCACCAGAGGCAGGGGGAGCTAACACTGAAGCTTTCTTT
CDR3: CASSPEAGGANTEAFF
V: TRBV18
D: TRBD1
J: TRBJ1-1
size: NA

DNA: TGTGCCAGCAGCGTAGAGGAGTACAATGAGCAGTTCTTC
CDR3: CASSVEEYNEQFF
V: TRBV9
D: NA
J: TRBJ2-1
size: NA

DNA: TGTGCCAGCAACTTCGGGGGGAGCGGGAGCGTCACCGGGGAGCTGTTTTTT
CDR3: CASNFGGSGSVTGELFF
V: TRBV9
D: TRBD2
J: TRBJ2-2
size: NA

DNA: TGTGCCAGCAGCCCCGTGGGACAGGGCCAAGAAAAACTGTTTTTT
CDR3: CASSPVGQGQEKLFF
V: TRBV7-2
D: TRBD1
J: TRBJ1-4
size: few

DNA: TGTGCCAGCAGCCCCCTCGTTACCTACGAGCAGTACTTC
CDR3: CASSPLVTYEQYF
V: TRBV4-2
D: NA
J: TRBJ2-7
size: few

DNA: TGTGCCACCAGCAGGGACAGGGGAGAGTACAATGAGCAGTTCTTC
CDR3: CATSRDRGEYNEQFF
V: TRBV15
D: TRBD1
J: TRBJ2-1
size: NA

DNA: TGTGCCATCAGTGAGACGGGGGGGGCAAACACTGAAGCTTTCTTT
CDR3: CAISETGGANTEAFF
V: TRBV10-3
D: NA
J: TRBJ1-1
size: NA

DNA: TGTGCCAGCAGCCCCACAACCTGGCGGCAGGGGGCCCACGAGCAGTACTTC
CDR3: CASSPTTWRQGAHEQYF
V: TRBV7-9
D: TRBD1
J: TRBJ2-7
size: NA